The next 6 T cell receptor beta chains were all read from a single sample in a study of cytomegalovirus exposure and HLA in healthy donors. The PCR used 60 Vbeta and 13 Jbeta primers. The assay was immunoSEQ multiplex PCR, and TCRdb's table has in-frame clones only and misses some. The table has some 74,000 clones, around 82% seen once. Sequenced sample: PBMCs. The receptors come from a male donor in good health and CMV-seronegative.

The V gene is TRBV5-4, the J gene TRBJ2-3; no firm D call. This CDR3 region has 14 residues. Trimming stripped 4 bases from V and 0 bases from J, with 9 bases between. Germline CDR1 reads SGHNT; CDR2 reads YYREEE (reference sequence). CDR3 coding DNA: TGTGCCAGCAGCCCCGAGCCGAGCACAGATACGCAGTATTTT. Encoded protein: CASSPEPSTDTQYF.

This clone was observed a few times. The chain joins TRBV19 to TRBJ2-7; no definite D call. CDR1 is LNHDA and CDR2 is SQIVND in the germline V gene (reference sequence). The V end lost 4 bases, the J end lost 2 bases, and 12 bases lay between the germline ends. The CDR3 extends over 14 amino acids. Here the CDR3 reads CASSTGSQTYEQYF. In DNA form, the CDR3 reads TGTGCCAGTAGTACCGGGTCCCAGACCTACGAGCAGTACTTC.

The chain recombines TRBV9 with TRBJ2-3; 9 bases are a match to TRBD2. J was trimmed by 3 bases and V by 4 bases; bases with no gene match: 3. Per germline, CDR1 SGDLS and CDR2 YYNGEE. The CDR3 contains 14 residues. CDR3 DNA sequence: TGTGCCAGCAGCCCTGCGGGGGGGACAGATACGCAGTATTTT. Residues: CASSPAGGTDTQYF.

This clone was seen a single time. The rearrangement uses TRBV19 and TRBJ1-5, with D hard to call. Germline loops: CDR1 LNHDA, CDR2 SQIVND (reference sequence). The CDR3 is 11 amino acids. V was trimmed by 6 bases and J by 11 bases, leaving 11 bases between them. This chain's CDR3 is CASSDAGSQHF. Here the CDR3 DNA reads TGTGCCAGTAGCGACGCGGGGTCCCAGCATTTT.

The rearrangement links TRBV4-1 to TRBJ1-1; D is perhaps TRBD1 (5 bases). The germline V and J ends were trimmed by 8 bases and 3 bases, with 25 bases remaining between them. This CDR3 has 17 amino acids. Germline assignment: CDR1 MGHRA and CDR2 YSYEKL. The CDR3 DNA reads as TGCGCCAGCGGAAGGGGAAACATCTTTGTAGGGGACACTGAAGCTTTCTTT. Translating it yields CASGRGNIFVGDTEAFF.

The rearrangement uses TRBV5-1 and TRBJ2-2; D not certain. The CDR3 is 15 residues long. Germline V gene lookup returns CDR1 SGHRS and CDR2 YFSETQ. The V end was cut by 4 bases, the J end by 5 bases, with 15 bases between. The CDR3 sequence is CASSAQTYPTGELFF. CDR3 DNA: TGCGCCAGCAGCGCTCAGACTTACCCGACCGGGGAGCTGTTTTTT. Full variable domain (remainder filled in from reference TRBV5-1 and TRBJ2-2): KAGVTQTPRYLIKTRGQQVTLSCSPISGHRSVSWYQQTPGQGLQFLFEYFSETQRNKGNFPGRFSGRQFSNSRSEMNVSTLELGDSALYLCASSAQTYPTGELFFGEGSRLTVL.